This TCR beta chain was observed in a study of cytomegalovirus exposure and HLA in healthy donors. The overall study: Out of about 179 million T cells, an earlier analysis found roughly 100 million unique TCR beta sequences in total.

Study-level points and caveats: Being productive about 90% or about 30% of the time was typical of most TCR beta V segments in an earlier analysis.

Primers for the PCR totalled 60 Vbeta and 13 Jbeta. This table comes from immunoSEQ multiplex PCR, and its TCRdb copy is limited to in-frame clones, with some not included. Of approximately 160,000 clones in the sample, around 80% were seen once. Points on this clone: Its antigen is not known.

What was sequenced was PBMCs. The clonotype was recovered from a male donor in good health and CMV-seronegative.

This CDR3 is CASRATGTNEQYF. The CDR3 DNA reads TGTGCCAGTAGAGCGACAGGGACCAACGAGCAGTACTTC. The V and J genes are TRBV19 and TRBJ2-7; 7 bases map to TRBD1. CDR1 is LNHDA, CDR2 SQIVND, per germline (reference sequence). This CDR3 spans 13 amino acids. V lost 6 bases and J lost 5; bases outside the gene matches: 7.